This TCR beta chain was identified during a study of molecular identifiers for immune sequencing clone quantification (dated by TCRdb to the late 2010s). Some background on the complete study: In a replicate experiment, RNA from 20,000 or 100,000 naive CD8 T cells was split into five aliquots, four of which were sequenced. CD8 T cells were used in a methods study to benchmark molecular-identifier clustering-based TCR repertoire sequencing (MIDCIRS) and TCR RNA copy counting. The full study reports these points: The naive libraries included spiked-in Jurkat TCR RNA (roughly nine copies' worth), and this Jurkat TCR RNA is not part of the donor repertoire. Highly expanded clone sizes could be underestimated if identical TCR molecules share a barcode. A single cell's worth of spiked-in Jurkat TCR RNA was reported detectable even among one million naive CD8 T cells. In CMV-specific effector cells, clones with more than 20 RNA copies accounted for over 98% of molecules, whereas in naive cells such clones accounted for under 1%. Modeling estimated 3 to 3.5 recovered TCR RNA copies per cell, compared with about 9.8 by digital PCR, which implies about 30% capture efficiency. When barcode sub-clustering was not used, chimeric consensus sequences inflated TCR diversity, with chimeras reaching as high as 47%.

Libraries of naive CD8 T cells were built from approximately 20,000 to 980,000 sorted cells, with 10%, 30% or 50% of the purified RNA used. On a BD FACSAria II, naive CD8 T cells were FACS-sorted as CD8+CD4-CCR7+CD45RA+ and collected into RLT Plus buffer. To test detection sensitivity, Jurkat RNA equal to under 13 TCR copies was added to samples of roughly 18,000-1,000,000 naive CD8 T cells. CD8 T cells were enriched using RosetteSep CD8+ T Cell Enrichment Cocktail and Ficoll-Paque, and the enriched cells then underwent ACK red cell lysis. Libraries were made using PCR. The data were produced on a NextSeq 500. Preparation of bulk TCR libraries followed a previously described approach, with the TCR primers listed in Table S5. Purification of total RNA was performed with the Qiagen AllPrep DNA/RNA kit. Before analysis, reads from multiple sequencing runs of one library were combined. In the paper's pipeline: Only reads with exact TCR constant sequence were kept, trimmed to 150 nt, and grouped by their 12-nt molecular barcodes. Reads within each barcode group were sub-clustered using a 15% Levenshtein threshold, and quality-weighted consensus sequences were constructed for each RNA molecule. Non-functional sequences were discarded, and so were lower-count sequences lying one edit away from another sequence. Based on fitting two negative binomial distributions, any barcode sub-cluster with under 20% of the maximum read count was discarded. The public sequencing data were trimmed at Q25 with fastp and processed into clonotypes with MiXCR by TCRdb, which kept only in-frame beta chains. All rows with the same CDR3 protein become a single entry with the most common DNA and genes. The V and J calls here are based on TCRdb, not the publication. Here the sample has about 630,000 distinct CDR3 sequences; about 25% occur a single time. The ten largest clonotypes hold 0.7% to 0.95% of the sample.

To note about this clonotype: What this receptor recognizes is not known. The input lacks base qualities; no much larger clone sits a single base away.

Sequenced sample: naive CD8+ T cells from blood, with Jurkat cell RNA spiked in. In the paper's terms, the cell subset or site label means: FACS-sorted CD8+CD4-CCR7+CD45RA+ naive T cells. The clonotype originates from a human donor in good health. Some libraries in this study had Jurkat cell RNA spiked in.

CDR3 loop: CASSYGQGRGYTF. The sequence in DNA is TGTGCCAGCAGTTACGGGCAGGGACGAGGCTACACCTTC. The chain is assembled from TRBV6-2 or TRBV6-3 and TRBJ1-2; TRBD1 is a weak D gene call, 5 bases matching. Trimming takes 2 bases from V and 8 bases from J, and the germline ends sit 12 bases apart. Based on the germline V gene, the CDR1 and CDR2 sequences are MNHEY and SVGEGT. The CDR3 runs 13 amino acids, cysteine and phenylalanine included. Of all the DNA, just the CDR3 is kept, 39 bases in frame from base 1.